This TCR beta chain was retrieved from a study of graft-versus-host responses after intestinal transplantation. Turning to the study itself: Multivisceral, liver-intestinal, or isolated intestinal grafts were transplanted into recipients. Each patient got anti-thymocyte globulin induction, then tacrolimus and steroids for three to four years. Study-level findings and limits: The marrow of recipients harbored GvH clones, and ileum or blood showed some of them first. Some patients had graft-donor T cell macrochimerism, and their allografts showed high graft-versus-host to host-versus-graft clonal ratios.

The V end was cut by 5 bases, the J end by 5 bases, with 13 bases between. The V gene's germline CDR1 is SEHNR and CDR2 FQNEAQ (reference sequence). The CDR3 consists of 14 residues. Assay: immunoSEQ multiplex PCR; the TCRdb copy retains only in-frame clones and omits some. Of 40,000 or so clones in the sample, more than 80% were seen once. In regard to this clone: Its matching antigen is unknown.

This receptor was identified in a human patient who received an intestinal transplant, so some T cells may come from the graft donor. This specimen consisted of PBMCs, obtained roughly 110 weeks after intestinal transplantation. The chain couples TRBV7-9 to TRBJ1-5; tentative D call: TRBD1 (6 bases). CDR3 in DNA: TGTGCCAGCAGCCCGATGGGGGCGGATCAGCCCCAGCATTTT. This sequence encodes CASSPMGADQPQHF.